The 9 T cell receptor beta chains listed next were all sequenced from one sample in a study of CD4 T cells in relation to SARS-CoV-2 and coronaviruses. Before the COVID-19 pandemic, during about 2010-2018, CD4+ T cells were taken from unexposed donors. CD4+ T cells were isolated from the cells after around 11 days of culture. No antigens are known for them. The assay was immunoSEQ multiplex PCR, and TCRdb's table has in-frame clones only and misses some. This table holds approximately 20,000 clones, roughly four fifths found once. The source material was CD4+ T cells from PBMCs, cultured in vitro. The receptors stem from a human donor in good health.

The chain links TRBV5-4 to TRBJ2-3; D is unclear. Trimming removed 2 bases at V and 3 bases at J, with 10 bases between. Germline loops: CDR1 SGHNT, CDR2 YYREEE (reference sequence). The CDR3 has 14 amino acids. The CDR3 nucleotides are TGTGCCAGCAGCTTCGGCGGAGAAACAGATACGCAGTATTTT. It translates to CASSFGGETDTQYF. Using reference TRBV5-4 and TRBJ2-3 for the parts outside the CDR3, the full variable domain is ETGVTQSPTHLIKTRGQQVTLRCSSQSGHNTVSWYQQALGQGPQFIFQYYREEENGRGNFPPRFSGLQFPNYSSELNVNALELDDSALYLCASSFGGETDTQYFGPGTRLTVL.

The gene calls are TRBV6-2 or TRBV6-3 and TRBJ1-5; TRBD1 might be the D (5 bases). This CDR3 is 14 amino acids long. Germline V gene data show CDR1 as MNHEY and CDR2 as SVGEGT. Deletions cut 2 bases from V and 4 bases from J, with 9 bases between. In DNA form, the CDR3 reads TGTGCCAGCAGTTACGGGGCAGGGAATCAGCCCCAGCATTTT. This translates into CASSYGAGNQPQHF.

J is TRBJ2-5 and V is TRBV9; 11 bases agree with TRBD2. The germline V gene encodes CDR1 SGDLS and CDR2 YYNGEE. V gave up 2 bases and J gave up 3 bases; unmatched junction bases: 9. The CDR3 has 17 amino acids. CDR3 in amino acids: CASSVKILAGVEETQYF. CDR3 in DNA: TGTGCCAGCAGCGTTAAGATACTAGCGGGGGTTGAAGAGACCCAGTACTTC.

The sample holds a few counts of this clone. The J gene is TRBJ1-5, the V gene TRBV4-3, with D possibly TRBD1 on 6 matching bases. Trimming stripped 0 bases from V and 2 bases from J, with 11 bases between. The CDR3 consists of 16 residues. In germline, CDR1 is LGHNA, CDR2 YSLEER. CDR3 in amino acids: CASSQEGGFGNQPQHF. CDR3 bases: TGCGCCAGCAGCCAAGAGGGGGGCTTCGGCAATCAGCCCCAGCATTTT.

A few counts support this clone. CDR3 protein: CASILNTEAFF. CDR3 DNA: TGTGCCAGTATTTTGAACACTGAAGCTTTCTTT. The rearrangement joins TRBV19 to TRBJ1-1, with unresolved D. The V and J ends lost 7 bases and 0 bases respectively, with 3 bases between them. The CDR3 length is 11 residues. CDR1 and CDR2 from the germline V gene are LNHDA and SQIVND (reference sequence). The full variable domain, completed using reference TRBV19 and TRBJ1-1, is DGGITQSPKYLFRKEGQNVTLSCEQNLNHDAMYWYRQDPGQGLRLIYYSQIVNDFQKGDIAEGYSVSREKKESFPLTVTSAQKNPTAFYLCASILNTEAFFGQGTRLTVV.

V usage is TRBV6-5 and J usage is TRBJ1-5, with D perhaps TRBD1 (6 bases). The CDR3 sequence is 14 residues long. V lost 4 bases and J 2 bases, leaving 9 bases between the germline ends. The germline gives CDR1 MNHEY, CDR2 SVGAGI. CDR3 DNA sequence: TGTGCCAGCAGTTTCGGACAGCGCAATCAGCCCCAGCATTTT. It is translated as CASSFGQRNQPQHF.

The V call is TRBV5-4, the J call TRBJ1-2; tentatively, D is TRBD1 (5 bases). The CDR3 runs to 15 residues. CDR1 SGHNT and CDR2 YYREEE come from the germline V gene (reference sequence). V was pared by 4 bases and J by 3 bases, with 16 bases between. CDR3 DNA: TGTGCCAGCAGCCCGGGGCGGCGGGCCGACTATGGCTACACCTTC. Encoded protein: CASSPGRRADYGYTF.

With respect to this clone: At one of its ends the junction is not consistent with the germline gene, which may arise from a read error. The gene calls are TRBV2 and TRBJ2-6; D is ambiguous. Germline CDR1 SNHLY, CDR2 FYNNEI. CDR3 size: 16 residues. For the CDR3, the DNA is TGTGCCAGCAGCGAAGGTGGGCTGGCTGGGGCCAACGTCCTGACTTTC. Protein sequence: CASSEGGLAGANVLTF.

The chain recombines TRBV29-1 with TRBJ2-2; 8 nucleotides match TRBD1. V was pared by 7 bases and J by 5 bases, with 6 bases of the junction left unmatched. Germline V gene data show CDR1 as SQVTM and CDR2 as ANQGSEA. The CDR3 covers 13 residues. DNA for the CDR3: TGCAGCGGGACAGGGTTACGTACCGGGGAGCTGTTTTTT. Translated: CSGTGLRTGELFF.